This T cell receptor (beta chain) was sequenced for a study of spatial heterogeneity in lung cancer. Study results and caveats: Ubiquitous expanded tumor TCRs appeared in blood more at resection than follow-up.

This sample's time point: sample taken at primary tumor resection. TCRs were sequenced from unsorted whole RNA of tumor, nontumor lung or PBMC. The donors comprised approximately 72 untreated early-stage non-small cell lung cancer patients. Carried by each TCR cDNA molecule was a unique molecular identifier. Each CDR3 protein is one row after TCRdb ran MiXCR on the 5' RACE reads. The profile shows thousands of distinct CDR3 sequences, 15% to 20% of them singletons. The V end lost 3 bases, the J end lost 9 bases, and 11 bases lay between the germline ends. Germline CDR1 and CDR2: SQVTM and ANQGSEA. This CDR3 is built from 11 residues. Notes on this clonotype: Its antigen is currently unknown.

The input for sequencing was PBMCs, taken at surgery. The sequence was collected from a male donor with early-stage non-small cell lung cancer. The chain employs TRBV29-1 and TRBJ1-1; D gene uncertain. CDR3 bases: TGCAGCGTTGACGATCTGGGCAAAGCTTTCTTT. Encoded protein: CSVDDLGKAFF.